The T cell receptor (beta chain) described here comes from a study of cytomegalovirus exposure and HLA in healthy donors. Study-level findings and limits: An apparent linkage of common viral pathogens to several of the most significant clusters emerged in a later analysis. The dataset shows that most TCR sequences were rare, while some public TCRs occurred in many donors. The classifier was said to identify cytomegalovirus status with high specificity and sensitivity. A later analysis found TCR association rates differed by HLA locus, highest for DRB1 and lowest for HLA-C.

The count of this clone is one. The antigen is unknown. There are 13 residues in the CDR3. The V and J ends lost 0 bases and 1 base respectively, with 4 bases between them. The germline CDR1 and CDR2 sequences are GTSNPN and SVGIG (reference sequence). PCR primers comprised 60 Vbeta and 13 Jbeta primers. The protocol was immunoSEQ multiplex PCR, while the TCRdb copy is restricted to in-frame clones and leaves out a portion. The sample gives 200,000 or so clones, 82% of which show up once; 2.5% to 3.5% is in the top ten. The clonotype was recovered from a woman in her 40s in good health and CMV-seronegative. This chain joins TRBV30 and TRBJ1-5; D unclear. Sequenced input: PBMCs. The chain's CDR3 is CAWSVSSNQPQHF. The CDR3 DNA is TGTGCCTGGAGTGTATCGAGCAATCAGCCCCAGCATTTT.